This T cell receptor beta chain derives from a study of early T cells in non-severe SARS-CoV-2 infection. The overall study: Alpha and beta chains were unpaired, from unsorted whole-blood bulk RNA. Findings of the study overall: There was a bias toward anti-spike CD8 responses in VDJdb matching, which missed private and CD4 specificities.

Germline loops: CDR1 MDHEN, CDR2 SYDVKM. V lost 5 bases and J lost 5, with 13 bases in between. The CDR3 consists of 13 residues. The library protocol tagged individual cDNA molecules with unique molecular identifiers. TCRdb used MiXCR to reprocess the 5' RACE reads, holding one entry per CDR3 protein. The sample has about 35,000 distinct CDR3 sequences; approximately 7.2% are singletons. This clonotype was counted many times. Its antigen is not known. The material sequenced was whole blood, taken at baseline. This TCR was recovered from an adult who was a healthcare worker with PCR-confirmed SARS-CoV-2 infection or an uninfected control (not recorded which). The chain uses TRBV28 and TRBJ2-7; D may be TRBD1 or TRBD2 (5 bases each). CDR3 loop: CASSVNRGDEQYF. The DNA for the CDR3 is TGTGCCAGCAGTGTAAACAGAGGGGACGAGCAGTACTTC.